Following are 8 T cell receptor beta chains from one sample sequenced in a study of T cell responses to AZD1222 COVID-19 vaccine. Generated by immunoSEQ multiplex PCR, the TCRdb table keeps only in-frame clones and is missing some. The sample lists about 110,000 clones, 90% to 95% occurring once. This specimen was peripheral blood, taken on day 0 of AZD1222 vaccination. The origin of the receptors is an adult in good health.

The gene calls are TRBV10-1 and TRBJ1-1, with unresolved D. Between the trimmed V and J ends, which lost 6 bases and 3 bases, there was a span of 20 bases. The CDR3 is 16 residues long. The V gene's germline CDR1 is WNHNN and CDR2 SYGVQD (reference sequence). This CDR3 reads CASRDLPGFGDTEAFF. The CDR3 nucleotides read TGCGCCAGCAGGGATCTCCCGGGGTTCGGCGACACTGAAGCTTTCTTT.

The chain employs TRBV6-6 and TRBJ1-1; a possible D gene is TRBD1 (6 bases). Germline values: CDR1 MNHNY, CDR2 SVGAGI (reference sequence). V lost 2 bases to trimming and J lost 5 bases, with 15 bases between them. There are 15 residues in the CDR3. The CDR3: CASSYRAGARTEAFF. The CDR3, as DNA: TGTGCCAGCAGTTACCGCGCAGGGGCGCGGACTGAAGCTTTCTTT.

This sequence joins TRBV5-1 and TRBJ1-6; D may be TRBD1 (5 bases). Trimming left V 0 bases short and J 5 bases short, with 12 bases between. This CDR3 is 16 amino acids long. Germline-derived CDR1 and CDR2 are SGHRS and YFSETQ. CDR3 region: CASSLAQGLNNSPLHF. The CDR3 DNA reads TGCGCCAGCAGCTTGGCCCAGGGACTGAATAATTCACCCCTCCACTTT.

The V gene is TRBV9, the J gene TRBJ1-4; D perhaps matches TRBD1 (5 bases). Germline V CDR1 and CDR2: SGDLS, YYNGEE. V was trimmed by 1 base and J by 5 bases, leaving 12 bases between them. This CDR3 region has 15 residues. CDR3 protein: CASSVHWGENEKLFF. The CDR3 DNA sequence: TGTGCCAGCAGCGTACACTGGGGCGAAAATGAAAAACTGTTTTTT.

The chain joins TRBV25-1 to TRBJ2-7; D is ambiguous. The CDR3 has 17 residues. Germline CDR1 and CDR2: MGHDK and SYGVNS. V lost 2 bases and J lost 2, with 19 bases in between. CDR3 region: CASSELQGPGRTYEQYF. The CDR3, as DNA: TGTGCCAGCAGTGAACTGCAAGGCCCAGGACGAACCTACGAGCAGTACTTC.

This chain joins TRBV19 and TRBJ2-5; TRBD2 aligns across 9 bases. The CDR3 loop spans 14 amino acids. Unmatched junction bases numbered 3, after V lost 6 bases and J lost 1 base. Germline assignment: CDR1 LNHDA and CDR2 SQIVND (reference sequence). CDR3 protein: CASRPSGTQETQYF. The CDR3 DNA follows: TGTGCCAGTAGGCCTAGCGGGACCCAAGAGACCCAGTACTTC.

The V and J genes are TRBV5-1 and TRBJ1-1; D is uncertain. Germline CDR1 and CDR2: SGHRS and YFSETQ. V lost 5 bases, J lost 3 bases, and 14 bases lay in between. The CDR3 spans 14 residues. CDR3 amino acids: CASSRWEKYTEAFF. The CDR3 coding sequence is TGCGCCAGCAGTCGGTGGGAGAAATACACTGAAGCTTTCTTT.

The gene calls are TRBV19 and TRBJ1-4, with D unresolved. The CDR3 runs 12 residues. Trimming took off 4 bases at V and 7 bases at J, with 7 bases between the two ends. Germline V lookup: CDR1 LNHDA, CDR2 SQIVND (reference sequence). DNA for the CDR3: TGTGCCAGTAGTAACCCCGGTGAAAAACTGTTTTTT. This encodes CASSNPGEKLFF.